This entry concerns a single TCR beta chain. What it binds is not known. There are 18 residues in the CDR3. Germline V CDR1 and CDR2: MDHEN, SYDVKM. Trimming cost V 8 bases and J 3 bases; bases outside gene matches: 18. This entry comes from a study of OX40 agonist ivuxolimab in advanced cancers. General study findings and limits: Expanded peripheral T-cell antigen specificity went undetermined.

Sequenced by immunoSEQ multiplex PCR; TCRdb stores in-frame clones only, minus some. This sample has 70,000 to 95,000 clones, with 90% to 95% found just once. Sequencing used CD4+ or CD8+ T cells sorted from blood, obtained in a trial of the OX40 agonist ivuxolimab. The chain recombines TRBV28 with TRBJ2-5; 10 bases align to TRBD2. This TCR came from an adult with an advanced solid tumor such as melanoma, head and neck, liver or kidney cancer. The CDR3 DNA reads TGTGCCAGCCGTCCCGCTAGCGGGAGAGGGGGAGGGAAAGAGACCCAGTACTTC. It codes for CASRPASGRGGGKETQYF. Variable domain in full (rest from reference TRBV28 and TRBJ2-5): DVKVTQSSRYLVKRTGEKVFLECVQDMDHENMFWYRQDPGLGLRLIYFSYDVKMKEKGDIPEGYSVSREKKERFSLILESASTNQTSMYLCASRPASGRGGGKETQYFGPGTRLLVL.